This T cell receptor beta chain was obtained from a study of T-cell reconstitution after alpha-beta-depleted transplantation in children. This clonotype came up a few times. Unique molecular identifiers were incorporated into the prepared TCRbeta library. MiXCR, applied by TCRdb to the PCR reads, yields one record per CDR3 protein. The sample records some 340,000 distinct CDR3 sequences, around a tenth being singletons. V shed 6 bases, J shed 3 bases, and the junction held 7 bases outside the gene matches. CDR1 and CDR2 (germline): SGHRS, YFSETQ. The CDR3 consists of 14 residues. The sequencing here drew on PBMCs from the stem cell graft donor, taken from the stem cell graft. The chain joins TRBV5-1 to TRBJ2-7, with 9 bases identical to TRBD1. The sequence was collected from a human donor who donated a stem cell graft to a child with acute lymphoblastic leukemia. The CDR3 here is CASKPGQGHYEQYF. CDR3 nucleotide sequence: TGCGCCAGCAAGCCGGGACAGGGACACTACGAGCAGTACTTC.